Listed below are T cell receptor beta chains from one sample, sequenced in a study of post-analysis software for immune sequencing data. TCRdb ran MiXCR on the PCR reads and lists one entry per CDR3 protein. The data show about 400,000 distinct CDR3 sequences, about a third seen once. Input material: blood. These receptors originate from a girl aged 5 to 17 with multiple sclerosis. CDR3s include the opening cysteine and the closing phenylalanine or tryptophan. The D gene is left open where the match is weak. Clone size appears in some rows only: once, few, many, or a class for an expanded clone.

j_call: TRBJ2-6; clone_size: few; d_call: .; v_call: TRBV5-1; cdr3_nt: TGCGCCAGCAGCTTGGAGCAGGGGATGGGTTCTGGGGCCAACGTCCTGACTTTC; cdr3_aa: CASSLEQGMGSGANVLTF
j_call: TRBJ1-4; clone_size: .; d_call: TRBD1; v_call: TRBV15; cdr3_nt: TGTGCCACCAGCACCCGGACAGGAAAACTGTTTTTT; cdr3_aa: CATSTRTGKLFF
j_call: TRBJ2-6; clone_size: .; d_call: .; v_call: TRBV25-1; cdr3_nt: TGTGCCAGCAGTGAAGGGAACAGGGCCTCTGGGGCCAACGTCCTGACTTTC; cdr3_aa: CASSEGNRASGANVLTF
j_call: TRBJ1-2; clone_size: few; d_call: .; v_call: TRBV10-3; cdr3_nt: TGTGCCATCAGTGAGGGACAGAACAGCTATGGCTACACCTTC; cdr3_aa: CAISEGQNSYGYTF
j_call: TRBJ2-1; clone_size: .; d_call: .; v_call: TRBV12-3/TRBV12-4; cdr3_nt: TGTGCCAGCAGTTTGGTCGGTCAAACCTACAATGAGCAGTTCTTC; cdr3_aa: CASSLVGQTYNEQFF
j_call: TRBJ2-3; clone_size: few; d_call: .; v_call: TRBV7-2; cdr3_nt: TGTGCCAGCAGCTCGATCAGTTGGGACCCAGATACGCAGTATTTT; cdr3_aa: CASSSISWDPDTQYF
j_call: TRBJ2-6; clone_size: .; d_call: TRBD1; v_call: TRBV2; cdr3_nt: TGTGCCAGCGCCAGACAGGGTCTGATCTCTGGGGCCAACGTCCTGACTTTC; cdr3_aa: CASARQGLISGANVLTF
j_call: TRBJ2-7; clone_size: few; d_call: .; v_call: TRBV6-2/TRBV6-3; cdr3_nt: TGTGCCAGCAGTTACTCAGCTGGGACCCCTTTTTACGAGCAGTACTTC; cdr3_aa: CASSYSAGTPFYEQYF
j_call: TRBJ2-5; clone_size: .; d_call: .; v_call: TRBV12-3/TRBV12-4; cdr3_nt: TGTGCCAGCAGTTGGAGGACGGCTGGAGAGACCCAGTACTTC; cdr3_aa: CASSWRTAGETQYF
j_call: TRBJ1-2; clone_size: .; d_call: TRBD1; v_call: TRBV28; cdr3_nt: TGTGCCAGCAGCTTGACAGGGACTCCTTACTATGGCTACACCTTC; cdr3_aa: CASSLTGTPYYGYTF
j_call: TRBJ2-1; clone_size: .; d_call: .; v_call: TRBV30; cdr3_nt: TGTGCCTGGAGTTCGATAGGGAATGAGCAGTTCTTC; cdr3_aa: CAWSSIGNEQFF
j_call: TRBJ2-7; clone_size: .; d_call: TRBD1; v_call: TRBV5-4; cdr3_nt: TGTGCCAGCAGCACGACCGGGACAGGGGGCTACGAGCAGTACTTC; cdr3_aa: CASSTTGTGGYEQYF
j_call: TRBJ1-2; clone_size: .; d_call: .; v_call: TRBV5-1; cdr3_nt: TGCGCCAGCAGCTTCACCCTGTCCCCTTCTTATGGCTACACCTTC; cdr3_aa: CASSFTLSPSYGYTF
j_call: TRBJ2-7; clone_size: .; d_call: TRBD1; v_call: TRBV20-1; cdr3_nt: TGCAGTGCTCAATCGGACAGGGGGCTCTACGAGCAGTACTTC; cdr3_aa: CSAQSDRGLYEQYF
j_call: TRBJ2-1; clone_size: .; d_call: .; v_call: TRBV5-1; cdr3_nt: TGCGCCAGCAGCTTGGATCGGGGGACGGATGAGCAGTTCTTC; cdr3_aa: CASSLDRGTDEQFF
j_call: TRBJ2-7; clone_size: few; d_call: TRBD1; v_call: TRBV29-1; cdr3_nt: TGCAGCGTTGAAATTTTAGGACAGGCGTCCTACGAGCAGTACTTC; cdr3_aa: CSVEILGQASYEQYF
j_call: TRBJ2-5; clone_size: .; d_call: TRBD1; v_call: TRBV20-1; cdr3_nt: TGCAGTGCTAGAGATTGGACAGGGGAAGAGACCCAGTACTTC; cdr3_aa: CSARDWTGEETQYF
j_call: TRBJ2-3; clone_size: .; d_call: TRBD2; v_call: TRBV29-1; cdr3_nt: TGCAGCGTTGCCCGGGGGGGCACCGCAGATACGCAGTATTTT; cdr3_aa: CSVARGGTADTQYF
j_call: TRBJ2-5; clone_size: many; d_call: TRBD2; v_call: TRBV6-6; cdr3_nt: TGTGCCAGCAGTTGGGGGACTAGCGGGGGGGCCTTGGAGACCCAGTACTTC; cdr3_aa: CASSWGTSGGALETQYF
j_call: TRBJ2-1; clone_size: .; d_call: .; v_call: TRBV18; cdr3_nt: TGTGCCAGCTCAAGGGAGACGATTGTCGATGAGCAGTTCTTC; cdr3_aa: CASSRETIVDEQFF
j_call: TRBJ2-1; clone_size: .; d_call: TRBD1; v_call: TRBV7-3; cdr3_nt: TGTGCCAGCAGCTTATCGCAGGGGGCGAACAATGAGCAGTTCTTC; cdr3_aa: CASSLSQGANNEQFF
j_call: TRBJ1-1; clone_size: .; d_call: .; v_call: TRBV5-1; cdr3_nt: TGCGCCAGCAGCCCCTACACAAGGGATGAAGCTTTCTTT; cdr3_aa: CASSPYTRDEAFF